This TCR beta chain appears in the sequencing data of a study of T cell repertoires in cytomegalovirus infection. TCRdb fed the reads into MiXCR, producing one record per CDR3 protein. The sample contains hundreds of thousands of distinct CDR3 sequences, around 29% of which appear only once. Note on this clonotype: Its target is unknown.

Germline V gene data show CDR1 as SEHNR and CDR2 as FQNEAQ (reference sequence). The CDR3 extends over 14 amino acids. The V end lost 6 bases, the J end lost 7 bases, and 13 bases lay between the germline ends. Specimen: cultured PBMCs, collected from culture after CMV antigen stimulation. This clonotype originated in a human donor in good health (CMV status not recorded). Some clones in this sample may be carry-over from other donors' samples. J is TRBJ1-6 and V is TRBV7-9; weak D call: TRBD1 (5 bases). CDR3 bases: TGTGCCAGCAGTACCGGGACGGCGAATTCACCCCTCCACTTT. Its translation is CASSTGTANSPLHF.